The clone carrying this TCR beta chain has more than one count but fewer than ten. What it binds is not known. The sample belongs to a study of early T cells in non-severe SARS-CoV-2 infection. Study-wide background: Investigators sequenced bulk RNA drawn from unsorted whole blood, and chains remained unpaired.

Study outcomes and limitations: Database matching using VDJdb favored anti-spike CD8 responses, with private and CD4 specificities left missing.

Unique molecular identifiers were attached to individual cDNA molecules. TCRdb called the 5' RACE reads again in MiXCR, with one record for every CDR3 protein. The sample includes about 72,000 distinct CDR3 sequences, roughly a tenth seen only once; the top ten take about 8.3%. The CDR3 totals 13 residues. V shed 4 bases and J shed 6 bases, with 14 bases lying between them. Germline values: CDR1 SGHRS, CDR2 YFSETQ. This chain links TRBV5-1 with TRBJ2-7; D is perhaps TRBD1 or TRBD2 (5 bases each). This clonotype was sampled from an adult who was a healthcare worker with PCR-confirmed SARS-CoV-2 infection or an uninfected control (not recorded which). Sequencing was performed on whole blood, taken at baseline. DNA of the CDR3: TGCGCCAGCAGCCCTGGAGAGGGGACCGAGCAGTACTTC. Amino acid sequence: CASSPGEGTEQYF.